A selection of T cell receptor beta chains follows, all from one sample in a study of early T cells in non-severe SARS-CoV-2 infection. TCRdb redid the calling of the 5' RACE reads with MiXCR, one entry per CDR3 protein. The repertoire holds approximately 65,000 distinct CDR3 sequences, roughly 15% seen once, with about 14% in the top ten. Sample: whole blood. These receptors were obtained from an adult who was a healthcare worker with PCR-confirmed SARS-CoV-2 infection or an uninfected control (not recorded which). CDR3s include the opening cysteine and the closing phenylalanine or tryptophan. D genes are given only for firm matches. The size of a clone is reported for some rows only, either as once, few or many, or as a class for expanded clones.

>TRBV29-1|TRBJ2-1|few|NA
TGCAGCGTTGAAAGGCCCCACCCCCAATACAATGAGCAGTTCTTC
CSVERPHPQYNEQFF
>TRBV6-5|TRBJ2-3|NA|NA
TGTGCCACCCGCAGGGGGGGCGGCACAGATACGCAGTATTTT
CATRRGGGTDTQYF
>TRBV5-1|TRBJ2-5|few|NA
TGCGCCAGCAGCCTGGGGTTGTCCCAAGAGACCCAGTACTTC
CASSLGLSQETQYF
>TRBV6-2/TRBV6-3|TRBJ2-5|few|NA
TGTGCCAGCAGTCCCTACCAAGAGACCCAGTACTTC
CASSPYQETQYF
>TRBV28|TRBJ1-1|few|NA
TGTGCCAGCAGTTCTGTCACTGAAGCTTTCTTT
CASSSVTEAFF
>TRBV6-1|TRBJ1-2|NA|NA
TGTGCCAGCAGAGAGGACCTCTACACCTTC
CASREDLYTF
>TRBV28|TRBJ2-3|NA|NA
TGTGCCAGCAGTTTAAGCGGCGGCGATACGCAGTATTTT
CASSLSGGDTQYF
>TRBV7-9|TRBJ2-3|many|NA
TGTGCCAGCAGCCCCAGGGGCCCAGATACGCAGTATTTT
CASSPRGPDTQYF
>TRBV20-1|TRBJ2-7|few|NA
TGCAGTGCTACCAGCACCTACGAGCAGTACTTC
CSATSTYEQYF
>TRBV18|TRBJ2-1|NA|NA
TGTGCCAGCTCACCCCCCAGCAGTGAGCAGTTCTTC
CASSPPSSEQFF
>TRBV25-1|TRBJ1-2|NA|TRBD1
TGTGCCAGCAGTGAATTAAGACAGGGTGGTGGCTACACCTTC
CASSELRQGGGYTF
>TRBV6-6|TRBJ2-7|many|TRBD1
TGTGCCAGCAGTTACCCCGGACAGGGCGTCAACGAGCAGTACTTC
CASSYPGQGVNEQYF
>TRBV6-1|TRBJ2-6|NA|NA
TGTGCCAGCAGTGAGAACGGCGGGGCCAACGTCCTGACTTTC
CASSENGGANVLTF
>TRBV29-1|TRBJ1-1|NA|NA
TGCAGCGTTCGACAGAACACTGAAGCTTTCTTT
CSVRQNTEAFF
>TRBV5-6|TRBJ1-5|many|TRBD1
TGTGCCAGCAGCGTGGGGACAGTACTCAATCAGCCCCAGCATTTT
CASSVGTVLNQPQHF
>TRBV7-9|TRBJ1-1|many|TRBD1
TGTGCCAGCAGCTGGGACAGGGGTGAAGCTTTCTTT
CASSWDRGEAFF
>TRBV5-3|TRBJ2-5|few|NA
TGTGCCAGAACCTTGAGGGCAGTTTTAGAGACCCAGTACTTC
CARTLRAVLETQYF
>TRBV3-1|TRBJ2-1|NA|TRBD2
TGTGCCAGCAGCCTCCCTAGCGGGAGCTCCTACAATGAGCAGTTCTTC
CASSLPSGSSYNEQFF
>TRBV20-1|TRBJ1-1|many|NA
TGCAGTGCTCCTCCCCCGGGGGAGGAAGCTTTCTTT
CSAPPPGEEAFF
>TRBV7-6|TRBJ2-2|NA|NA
TGTGCCAGCAGCCGATCCCCCGGTGGCGGGGAGCTGTTTTTT
CASSRSPGGGELFF
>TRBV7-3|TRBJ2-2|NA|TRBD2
TGTGCCAGCAGCCTCCGTGGACTAGCGGGGGCCACCGGGGAGCTGTTTTTT
CASSLRGLAGATGELFF
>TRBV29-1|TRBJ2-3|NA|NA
TGCAGCTACGACACCTCAGATACGCAGTATTTT
CSYDTSDTQYF
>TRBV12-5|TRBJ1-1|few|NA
TGTGCTAGTGGTTTGGAGCTTAGTGAAGCTTTCTTT
CASGLELSEAFF
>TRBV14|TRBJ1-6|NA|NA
TGTGCCAGCAGCCAAATGACAGGACTAAATTCACCCCTCCACTTT
CASSQMTGLNSPLHF
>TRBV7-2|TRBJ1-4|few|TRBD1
TGTGCCAGCAGCTTAACAGGGGGCATAAACGAAAAACTGTTTTTT
CASSLTGGINEKLFF
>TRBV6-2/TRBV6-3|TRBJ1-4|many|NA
TGTGCCAGCAGTCTACAGAGCTCTGTAAATGAAAAACTGTTTTTT
CASSLQSSVNEKLFF
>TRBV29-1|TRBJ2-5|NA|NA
TGCAGCGTTTCGGGGTCTCAAGAGACCCAGTACTTC
CSVSGSQETQYF
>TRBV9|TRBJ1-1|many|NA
TGTGCCAGCAGCCCCGTGGGGGGGCTGAACACTGAAGCTTTCTTT
CASSPVGGLNTEAFF
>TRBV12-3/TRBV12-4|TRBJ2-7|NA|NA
TGTGCCAGCAGTCCCGTGGCCGGGACGGGAGCCTACGAGCAGTACTTC
CASSPVAGTGAYEQYF
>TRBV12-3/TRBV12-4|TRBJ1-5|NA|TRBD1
TGTGCCAGCAGTTTAATGGCAGGGGGTCAGCCCCAGCATTTT
CASSLMAGGQPQHF
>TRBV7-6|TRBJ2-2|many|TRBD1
TGTGCCAGCAGCCTACACCGACAGGGGCGGAACGGGGAGCTGTTTTTT
CASSLHRQGRNGELFF
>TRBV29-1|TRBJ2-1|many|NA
TGCAGCGTTCTCCCCGGATACAATGAGCAGTTCTTC
CSVLPGYNEQFF
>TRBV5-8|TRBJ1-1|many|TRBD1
TGTGCCAGCAGCCCGGGACAGGTGAACACTGAAGCTTTCTTT
CASSPGQVNTEAFF
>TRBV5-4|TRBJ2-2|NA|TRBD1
TGTGCCAGCACTGGGTCAACAGGGGCCCTCACCGGGGAGCTGTTTTTT
CASTGSTGALTGELFF
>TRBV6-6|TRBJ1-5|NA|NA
TGTGCCAGCAGTTACTCGAGAGAGCCCCAGCATTTT
CASSYSREPQHF
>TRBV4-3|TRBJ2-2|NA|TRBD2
TGCGCCAGCAGCCAAGGCAGGGACTACCTCACCGGGGAGCTGTTTTTT
CASSQGRDYLTGELFF
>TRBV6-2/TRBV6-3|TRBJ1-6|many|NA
TGTGCCAGCAGTCGGGACGGAAATTCACCCCTCCACTTT
CASSRDGNSPLHF
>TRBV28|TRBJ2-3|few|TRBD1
TGTGCCAGCAAGACAGGGGGAGCGCAGTATTTT
CASKTGGAQYF
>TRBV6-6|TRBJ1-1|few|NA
TGTGCCAGCAGTTACTCAGTCAGGGGATCAACTGAAGCTTTCTTT
CASSYSVRGSTEAFF